This TCR beta chain derives from a study of a mutant IDH1 vaccine in newly diagnosed glioma. Study as a whole: Vaccinations were initiated 4-6 weeks following radiotherapy alone, or were given together with temozolomide cycles. Before enrollment, patients got radiotherapy alone, temozolomide alone, or mostly the combination. Treated patients showed a male proportion of roughly 60%, a female proportion of around 40%, and a mean age of around 39 years.

Turning to this clone: Its antigen is still unknown.

Trimming shortened V by 4 bases and J by 1 base, and 14 bases separated the two germline ends. The germline V gene has CDR1 SGHNT and CDR2 YYREEE (reference sequence). This CDR3 spans 15 amino acids. Assay: immunoSEQ multiplex PCR; the TCRdb copy retains only in-frame clones and omits some. This sample has 25,000 to 30,000 clones, with approximately 80% found just once. Time point in this sample: week 23, last vaccination. A single vaccine dose contained 300 ug of mutant IDH1 20-mer peptide, and topical imiquimod was used with it. Each donor presented with a new WHO grade 3 or 4 astrocytoma that tested IDH1-mutant and showed ATRX loss.

The sequences come from PBMCs, collected from a glioma patient whose treatment included an IDH1 peptide vaccine. The TCR sequence derives from a young woman with glioma. This chain uses TRBV5-4 with TRBJ1-1; weak D call: TRBD1 (6 bases). CDR3 region: CASSVSGTRNTEAFF. The DNA for the CDR3 is TGTGCCAGCAGCGTCTCCGGGACAAGGAACACTGAAGCTTTCTTT.